This T cell receptor (beta chain) was recovered during a study of blood T cell repertoires in COVID-19. Study-wide background: Samples taken during acute and convalescent COVID-19 were collected in the United States, Italy and Spain. PBMCs, B-cell-depleted T cells, or T cells provided the cDNA or gDNA that made up the material.

V was trimmed by 6 bases and J by 5 bases, leaving 8 bases between them. This CDR3 has 11 residues. Germline values: CDR1 MNHNY, CDR2 SVGAGI (reference sequence). Authors' analysis steps: Estimation of nucleated cell counts was performed using reference gene primer amplification. Sequencing was performed with immunoSEQ multiplex PCR; in TCRdb, only in-frame clones are kept and a portion is missing. V, J and clone size derive from that table, while D and trimming were established from the DNA sequence. This table has 150,000 to 200,000 clones, about 80% appearing once. This sequence originates from a man between 60 and 75 years old with acute or convalescent COVID-19. V usage is TRBV6-6 and J usage is TRBJ2-7, with D unresolved. Material: peripheral blood. This CDR3 reads CASSPSHEQYF. The CDR3 DNA is TGTGCCAGCAGCCCCTCTCACGAGCAGTACTTC.